This T cell receptor (beta chain) was documented in a study of blood T cell repertoires in COVID-19. The method was immunoSEQ multiplex PCR; TCRdb's version includes in-frame clones alone and lacks a portion of them. The table includes roughly 200,000 clones, approximately 80% detected once. Germline loops: CDR1 MNHEY, CDR2 SVGEGT. This CDR3 contains 11 residues. Trimming removed 5 bases at V and 7 bases at J, with 5 bases between. The clonotype comes from a man aged 50 or older who had recovered from COVID-19. This chain uses TRBV6-2 or TRBV6-3 with TRBJ2-2; D is uncertain. The sample taken for sequencing was peripheral blood. The DNA of the CDR3 is TGTGCCAGCAGTCTGTTCGGGGAGCTGTTTTTT. Protein sequence: CASSLFGELFF.